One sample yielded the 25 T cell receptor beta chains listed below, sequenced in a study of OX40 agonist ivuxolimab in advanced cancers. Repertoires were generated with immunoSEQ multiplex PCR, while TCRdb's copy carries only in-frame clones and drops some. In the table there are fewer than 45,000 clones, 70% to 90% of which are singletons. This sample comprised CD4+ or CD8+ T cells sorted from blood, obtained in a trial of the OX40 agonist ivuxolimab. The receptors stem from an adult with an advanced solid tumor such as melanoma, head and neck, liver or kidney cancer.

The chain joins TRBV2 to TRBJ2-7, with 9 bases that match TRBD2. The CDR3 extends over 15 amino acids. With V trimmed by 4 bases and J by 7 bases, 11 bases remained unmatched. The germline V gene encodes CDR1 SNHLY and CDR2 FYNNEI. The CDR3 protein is CASSGPGGGVKEQYF. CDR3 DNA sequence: TGTGCCAGCAGTGGCCCCGGCGGGGGGGTAAAAGAGCAGTACTTC.

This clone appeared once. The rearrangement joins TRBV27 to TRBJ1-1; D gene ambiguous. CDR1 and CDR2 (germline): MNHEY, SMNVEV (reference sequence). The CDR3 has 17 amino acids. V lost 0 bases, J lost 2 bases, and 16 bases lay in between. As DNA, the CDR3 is TGTGCCAGCAGTTTATCGCCCGGTTCAGGACTTAACACTGAAGCTTTCTTT. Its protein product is CASSLSPGSGLNTEAFF.

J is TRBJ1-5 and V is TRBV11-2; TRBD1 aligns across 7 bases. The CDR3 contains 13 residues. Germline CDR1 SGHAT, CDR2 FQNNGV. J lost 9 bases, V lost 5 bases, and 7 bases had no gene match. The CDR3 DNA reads TGTGCCAGCAGCCAGGGGGGGTTTTGGCCCCAGCATTTT. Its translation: CASSQGGFWPQHF.

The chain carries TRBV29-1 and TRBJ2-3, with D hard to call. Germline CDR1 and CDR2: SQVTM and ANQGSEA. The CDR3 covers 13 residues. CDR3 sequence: CTGVGPSTDTQYF. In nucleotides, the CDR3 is TGCACCGGAGTTGGCCCTAGCACAGATACGCAGTATTTT.

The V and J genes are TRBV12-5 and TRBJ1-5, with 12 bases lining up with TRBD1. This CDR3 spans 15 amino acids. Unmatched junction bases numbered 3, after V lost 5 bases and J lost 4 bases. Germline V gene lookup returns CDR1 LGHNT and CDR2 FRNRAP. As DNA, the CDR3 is TGTGCTAGTGGTGGGACAGGGGGCAGAAATCAGCCCCAGCATTTT. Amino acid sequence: CASGGTGGRNQPQHF.

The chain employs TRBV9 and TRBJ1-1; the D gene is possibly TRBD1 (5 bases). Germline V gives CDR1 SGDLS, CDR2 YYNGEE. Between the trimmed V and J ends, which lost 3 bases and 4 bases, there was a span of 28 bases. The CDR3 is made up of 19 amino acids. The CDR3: CASSAGWSGGGWFLTEAFF. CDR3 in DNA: TGTGCCAGCAGCGCAGGCTGGTCTGGCGGGGGTTGGTTTCTCACTGAAGCTTTCTTT.

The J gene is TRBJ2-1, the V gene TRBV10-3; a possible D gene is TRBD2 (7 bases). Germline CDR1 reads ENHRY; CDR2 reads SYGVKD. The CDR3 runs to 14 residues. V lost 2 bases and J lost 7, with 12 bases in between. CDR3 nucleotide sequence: TGTGCCATCAGTGAGGGGCGGGGGCCTAATGAGCAGTTCTTC. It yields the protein CAISEGRGPNEQFF.

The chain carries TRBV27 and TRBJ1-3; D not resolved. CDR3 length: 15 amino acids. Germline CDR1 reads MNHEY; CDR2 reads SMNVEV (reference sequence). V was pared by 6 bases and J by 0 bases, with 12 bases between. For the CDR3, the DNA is TGTGCCAGCAGCGTGGCCCGGGGCTCTGGAAACACCATATATTTT. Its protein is CASSVARGSGNTIYF.

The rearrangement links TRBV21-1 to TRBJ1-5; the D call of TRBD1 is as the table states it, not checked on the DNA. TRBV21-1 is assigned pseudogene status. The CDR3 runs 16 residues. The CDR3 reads CASSKLTGLVHQPQHF. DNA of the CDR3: TGTGCCAGCAGCAAATTGACAGGTTTAGTCCATCAGCCCCAGCATTTT.

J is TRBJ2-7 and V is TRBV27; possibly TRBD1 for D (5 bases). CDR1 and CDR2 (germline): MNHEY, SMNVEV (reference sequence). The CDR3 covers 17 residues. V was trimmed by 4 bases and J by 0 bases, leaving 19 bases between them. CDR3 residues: CASSSNTGTKSSYEQYF. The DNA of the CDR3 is TGTGCCAGCAGTTCTAATACAGGAACTAAAAGCTCCTACGAGCAGTACTTC.

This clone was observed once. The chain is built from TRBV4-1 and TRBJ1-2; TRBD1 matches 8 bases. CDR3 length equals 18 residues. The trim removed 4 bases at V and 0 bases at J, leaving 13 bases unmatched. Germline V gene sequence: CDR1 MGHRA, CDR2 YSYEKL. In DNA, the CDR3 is TGCGCCAGCAGCCCCCGGCCACTTGGACAGGGACCTAACTATGGCTACACCTTC. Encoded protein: CASSPRPLGQGPNYGYTF.

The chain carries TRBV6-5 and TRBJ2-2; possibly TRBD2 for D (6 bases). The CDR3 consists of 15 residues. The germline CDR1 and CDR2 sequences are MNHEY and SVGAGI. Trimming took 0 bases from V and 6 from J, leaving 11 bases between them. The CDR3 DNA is TGTGCCAGCAGTTACTCGATCGGGGAGGCCGGGGAGCTGTTTTTT. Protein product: CASSYSIGEAGELFF.

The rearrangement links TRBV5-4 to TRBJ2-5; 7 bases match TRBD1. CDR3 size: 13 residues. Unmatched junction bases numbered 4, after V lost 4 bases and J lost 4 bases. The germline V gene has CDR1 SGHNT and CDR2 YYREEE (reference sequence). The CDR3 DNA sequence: TGTGCCAGCAGCCGGGACAGTTCAGAGACCCAGTACTTC. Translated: CASSRDSSETQYF.

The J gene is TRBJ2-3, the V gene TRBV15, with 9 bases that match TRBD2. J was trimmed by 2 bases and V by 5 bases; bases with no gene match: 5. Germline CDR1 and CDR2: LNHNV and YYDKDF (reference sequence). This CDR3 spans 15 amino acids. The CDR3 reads CATSALAGYTDTQYF. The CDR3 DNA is TGTGCCACCAGCGCCCTAGCGGGGTACACAGATACGCAGTATTTT.

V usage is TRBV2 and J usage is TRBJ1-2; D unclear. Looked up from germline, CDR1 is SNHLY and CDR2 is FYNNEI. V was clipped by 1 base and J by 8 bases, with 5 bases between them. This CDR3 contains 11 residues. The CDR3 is CASSEGTGYTF. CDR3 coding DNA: TGTGCCAGCAGTGAAGGGACCGGCTACACCTTC.

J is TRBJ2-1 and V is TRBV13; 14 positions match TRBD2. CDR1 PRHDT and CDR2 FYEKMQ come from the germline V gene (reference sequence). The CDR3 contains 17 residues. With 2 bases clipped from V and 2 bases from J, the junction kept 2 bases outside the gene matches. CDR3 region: CASSLRTSGGTYNEQFF. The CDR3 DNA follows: TGTGCCAGCAGCTTAAGGACTAGCGGGGGGACCTACAATGAGCAGTTCTTC.

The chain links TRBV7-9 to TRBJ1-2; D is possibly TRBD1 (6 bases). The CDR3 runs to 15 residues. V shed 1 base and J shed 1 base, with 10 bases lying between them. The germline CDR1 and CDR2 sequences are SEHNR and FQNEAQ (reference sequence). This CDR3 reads CASSLGDTVNYGYTF. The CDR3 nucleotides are TGTGCCAGCAGCTTAGGGGACACAGTTAACTATGGCTACACCTTC.

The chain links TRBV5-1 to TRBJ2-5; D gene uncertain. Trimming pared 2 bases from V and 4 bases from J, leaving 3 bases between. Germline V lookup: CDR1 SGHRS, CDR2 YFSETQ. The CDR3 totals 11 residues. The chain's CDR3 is CASSFGETQYF. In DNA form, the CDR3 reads TGCGCCAGCAGCTTTGGAGAGACCCAGTACTTC. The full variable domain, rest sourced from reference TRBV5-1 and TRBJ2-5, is KAGVTQTPRYLIKTRGQQVTLSCSPISGHRSVSWYQQTPGQGLQFLFEYFSETQRNKGNFPGRFSGRQFSNSRSEMNVSTLELGDSALYLCASSFGETQYFGPGTRLLVL.

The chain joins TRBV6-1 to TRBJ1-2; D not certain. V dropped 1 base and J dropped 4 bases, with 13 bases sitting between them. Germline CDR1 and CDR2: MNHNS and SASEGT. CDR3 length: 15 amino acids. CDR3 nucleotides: TGTGCCAGCAGTGAAGAACTCGACCGAGTCTATGGCTACACCTTC. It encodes CASSEELDRVYGYTF.

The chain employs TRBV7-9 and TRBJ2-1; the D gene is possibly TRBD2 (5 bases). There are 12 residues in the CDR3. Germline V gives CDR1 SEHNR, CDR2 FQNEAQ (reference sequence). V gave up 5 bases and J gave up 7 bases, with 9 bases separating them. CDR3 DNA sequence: TGTGCCAGCAGCCCTACGGGGAATGAGCAGTTCTTC. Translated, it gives CASSPTGNEQFF.

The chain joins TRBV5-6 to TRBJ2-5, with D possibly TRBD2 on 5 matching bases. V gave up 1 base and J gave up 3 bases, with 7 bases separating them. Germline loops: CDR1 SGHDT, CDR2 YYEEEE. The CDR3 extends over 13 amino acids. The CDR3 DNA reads TGTGCCAGCAGCTTGCTAGCAGAAGAGACCCAGTACTTC. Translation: CASSLLAEETQYF.

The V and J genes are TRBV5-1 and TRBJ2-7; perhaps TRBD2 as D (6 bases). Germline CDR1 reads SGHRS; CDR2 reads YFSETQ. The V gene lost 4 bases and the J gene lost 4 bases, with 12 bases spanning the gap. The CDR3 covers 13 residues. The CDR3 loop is CASSGGLGYEQYF. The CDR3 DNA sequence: TGCGCCAGCAGCGGGGGACTGGGATACGAGCAGTACTTC.

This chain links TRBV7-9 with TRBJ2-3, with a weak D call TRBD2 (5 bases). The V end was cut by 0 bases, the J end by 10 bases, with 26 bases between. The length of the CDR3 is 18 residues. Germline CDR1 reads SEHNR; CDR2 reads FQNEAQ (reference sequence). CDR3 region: CASSLADPGTTHVGAQYF. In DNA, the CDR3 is TGTGCCAGCAGCTTAGCAGATCCGGGAACAACACACGTGGGTGCGCAGTATTTT.

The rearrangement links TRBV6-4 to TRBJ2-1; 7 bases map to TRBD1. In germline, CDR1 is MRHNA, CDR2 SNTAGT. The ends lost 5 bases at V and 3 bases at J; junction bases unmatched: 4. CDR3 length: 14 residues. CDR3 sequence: CASSPRDSYNEQFF. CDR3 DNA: TGTGCCAGCAGTCCTAGGGACAGCTACAATGAGCAGTTCTTC.

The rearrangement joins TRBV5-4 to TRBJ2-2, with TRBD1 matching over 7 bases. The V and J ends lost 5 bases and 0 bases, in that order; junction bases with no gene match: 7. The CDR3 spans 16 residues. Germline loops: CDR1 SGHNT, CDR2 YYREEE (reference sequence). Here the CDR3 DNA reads TGTGCCAGCAGGGGGCCGGGACAGTCGAACACCGGGGAGCTGTTTTTT. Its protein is CASRGPGQSNTGELFF. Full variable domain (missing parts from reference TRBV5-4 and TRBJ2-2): ETGVTQSPTHLIKTRGQQVTLRCSSQSGHNTVSWYQQALGQGPQFIFQYYREEENGRGNFPPRFSGLQFPNYSSELNVNALELDDSALYLCASRGPGQSNTGELFFGEGSRLTVL.